Below, 17 T cell receptor beta chains from the same sample are listed, as sequenced in a study of T-cell reconstitution after alpha-beta-depleted transplantation in children. Preparation of the TCRbeta library involved a method that used unique molecular identifiers. TCRdb processed the PCR reads anew with MiXCR; each CDR3 protein has one entry. Seen here are 600,000 to 800,000 distinct CDR3 sequences, approximately 14% observed once, and the top ten hold approximately 0.8%. Specimen: PBMCs, collected before TCRalphabeta/CD19-depleted stem cell transplant. The source is a girl aged 2-10 years with congenital amegakaryocytic thrombocytopenia, due to receive a stem cell transplant.

This clonotype has ten or more counts. V gene TRBV20-1 combines with J gene TRBJ1-2; D is possibly TRBD1 (5 bases). V gave up 0 bases and J gave up 3 bases, with 14 bases separating them. From germline, CDR1 is DFQATT and CDR2 SNEGSKA (reference sequence). The CDR3 runs 15 residues. The CDR3 reads CSARDPGLGDYGYTF. DNA of the CDR3: TGCAGTGCTAGAGATCCAGGGTTGGGAGACTATGGCTACACCTTC.

J is TRBJ1-5 and V is TRBV13; no clear D gene. The V and J ends lost 9 bases and 1 base respectively, with 16 bases between them. CDR3 size: 15 residues. Germline CDR1 reads PRHDT; CDR2 reads FYEKMQ (reference sequence). For the CDR3, the DNA is TGTGCCAGTTTTAGGCTGGAGACAAGCAATCAGCCCCAGCATTTT. Amino acid sequence: CASFRLETSNQPQHF.

This clonotype was found many times. The rearrangement uses TRBV29-1 and TRBJ2-5, with TRBD1 identical over 8 bases. Germline CDR1 SQVTM, CDR2 ANQGSEA. J was trimmed by 6 bases and V by 3 bases; bases with no gene match: 3. This CDR3 spans 12 amino acids. This CDR3 reads CSVDQGAKTQYF. The CDR3 DNA follows: TGCAGCGTTGATCAGGGGGCGAAGACCCAGTACTTC. Full variable domain (outside the CDR3, taken from reference TRBV29-1 and TRBJ2-5): SAVISQKPSRDICQRGTSLTIQCQVDSQVTMMFWYRQQPGQSLTLIATANQGSEATYESGFVIDKFPISRPNLTFSTLTVSNMSPEDSSIYLCSVDQGAKTQYFGPGTRLLVL.

The V and J genes are TRBV12-3 or TRBV12-4 and TRBJ1-4; 9 bases match TRBD1. Trimming cost V 2 bases and J 0 bases; bases outside gene matches: 16. The CDR3 extends over 21 amino acids. CDR3 amino acids: CASSLTPSRTGVSATNEKLFF. The CDR3 DNA reads as TGTGCCAGCAGTTTAACCCCATCTCGGACAGGGGTTAGTGCAACTAATGAAAAACTGTTTTTT.

This clonotype came up many times. The chain is built from TRBV12-3 or TRBV12-4 and TRBJ2-3; D gene unclear. The CDR3 covers 12 residues. V was clipped by 3 bases and J by 6 bases, with 7 bases between them. The CDR3: CASSFRPDTQYF. CDR3 DNA sequence: TGTGCCAGCAGTTTCCGGCCGGATACGCAGTATTTT.

This clonotype was found many times. V gene TRBV11-2 combines with J gene TRBJ2-3; D possibly uses TRBD1 or TRBD2 (5 bases each). Looked up from germline, CDR1 is SGHAT and CDR2 is FQNNGV. With 0 bases removed from V and 1 base from J, the gap between germline ends came to 11 bases. CDR3 length: 16 amino acids. Written as DNA, the CDR3 is TGTGCCAGCAGCTTAGAGGGGACCCGACGCACAGATACGCAGTATTTT. Translating it yields CASSLEGTRRTDTQYF.

This clonotype showed up many times. The chain couples TRBV9 to TRBJ2-1; 11 bases are shared with TRBD2. CDR1 and CDR2 from the germline V gene are SGDLS and YYNGEE. V lost 6 bases, J lost 12 bases, and 11 bases stayed unmatched. The CDR3 totals 14 residues. CDR3 region: CASTTSGSSRRQFF. The CDR3 DNA sequence: TGTGCCAGCACCACTAGCGGGAGTTCTCGGAGGCAGTTCTTC.

This clonotype was seen repeatedly, ten times or more. The chain couples TRBV5-1 to TRBJ2-5; tentative D call: TRBD2 (5 bases). V was cut by 0 bases and J by 4 bases, with 16 bases left in between. Germline V CDR1 and CDR2: SGHRS, YFSETQ. The CDR3 totals 16 residues. The CDR3 here is CASSLDLDFSGETQYF. CDR3 DNA sequence: TGCGCCAGCAGCTTGGATTTGGACTTTTCGGGAGAGACCCAGTACTTC.

This clonotype was observed a few times. For the CDR3, the DNA is TGTGCCAGCAGTGCCGGGACAGGGGCCAATCAGCCCCAGCATTTT. Protein product: CASSAGTGANQPQHF. This chain links TRBV25-1 with TRBJ1-5; 10 bases align to TRBD1. V lost 4 bases and J lost 3; bases outside the gene matches: 3. CDR1 and CDR2 from the germline V gene are MGHDK and SYGVNS. This CDR3 region has 15 residues.

There are a few counts of this clonotype. V is TRBV20-1 and J is TRBJ2-7; D gene ambiguous. Germline loops: CDR1 DFQATT, CDR2 SNEGSKA (reference sequence). This CDR3 is 12 amino acids long. Trimming took off 4 bases at V and 3 bases at J, with 10 bases between the two ends. CDR3 protein: CSAMSVDYEQYF. The CDR3 DNA reads TGCAGTGCTATGTCCGTAGACTACGAGCAGTACTTC.

In this sample, this clonotype turned up a few times. The chain links TRBV27 to TRBJ2-5; 10 bases align to TRBD1. Per germline, CDR1 MNHEY and CDR2 SMNVEV (reference sequence). V gave up 4 bases and J gave up 5 bases; unmatched junction bases: 10. The CDR3 length is 16 residues. The CDR3 region has the DNA TGTGCCAGCAGTTCACCCGGGACAGGGGCGCGGGAGACCCAGTACTTC. Amino acids: CASSSPGTGARETQYF.

Many counts were recorded for this clonotype. CDR3 nucleotide sequence: TGCAGCGTAATACTAGCGGCGGAGACAGATACGCAGTATTTT. Encoded protein: CSVILAAETDTQYF. This chain uses TRBV29-1 with TRBJ2-3; 8 bases are a match to TRBD2. Germline V gene data show CDR1 as SQVTM and CDR2 as ANQGSEA. V lost 6 bases to trimming and J lost 3 bases; unmatched junction nucleotides: 8. This CDR3 contains 14 residues.

The sample holds many counts of this clonotype. The chain recombines TRBV12-3 or TRBV12-4 with TRBJ2-7, with D maybe TRBD2 (6 bases). The CDR3 contains 14 residues. Trimming stripped 3 bases from V and 3 bases from J, with 12 bases between. CDR3 loop: CASSLGLANYEQYF. The CDR3, as DNA: TGTGCCAGCAGTTTGGGGCTAGCGAACTACGAGCAGTACTTC.

This clonotype was detected many times. The J gene is TRBJ2-7, the V gene TRBV7-9; D is tentatively TRBD1 or TRBD2 (6 bases each). In germline, CDR1 is SEHNR, CDR2 FQNEAQ (reference sequence). The CDR3 runs to 15 residues. Trimming shortened V by 4 bases and J by 6 bases, and 19 bases separated the two germline ends. The CDR3 bases are TGTGCCAGCAGCTCCGCCGGGGGCCCCGTCCGCGAGCAGTACTTC. The encoded protein is CASSSAGGPVREQYF.

This clonotype has just a few counts. The V and J genes are TRBV7-2 and TRBJ2-3; 9 bases fit TRBD2. Germline V CDR1 and CDR2: SGHTA, FQGNSA. V lost 5 bases and J lost 3; bases outside the gene matches: 6. CDR3 size: 15 residues. The CDR3 loop reads CASSGPSGVTDTQYF. The CDR3 nucleotides read TGTGCCAGCAGCGGGCCTAGCGGGGTGACAGATACGCAGTATTTT.

In its sample, this clonotype was seen a few times. This chain connects TRBV18 to TRBJ2-1; TRBD1 might be the D (5 bases). Germline-derived CDR1 and CDR2 are KGHSH and LQKENI. The CDR3 runs to 15 residues. Trimming stripped 3 bases from V and 9 bases from J, with 18 bases between. This CDR3 is CASSPQSPGLGEQFF. CDR3 DNA sequence: TGTGCCAGCTCACCCCAATCCCCAGGGCTCGGTGAGCAGTTCTTC.

This clonotype occurred many times. J is TRBJ1-4 and V is TRBV24-1; a weak D match, TRBD1 (6 bases). V lost 0 bases and J 12 bases, leaving 7 bases between the germline ends. This CDR3 has 12 amino acids. The V gene's germline CDR1 is KGHDR and CDR2 SFDVKD. The chain's CDR3 is CATSDLKGELFF. CDR3 coding DNA: TGTGCCACCAGTGATTTGAAGGGGGAACTGTTTTTT.